A selection of T cell receptor beta chains follows, all from one sample in a study of shared clonotypes between healthy human individuals. Some clones are missing from TCRdb's copy, which holds only in-frame ones; the method was immunoSEQ multiplex PCR. The table has over 2 million clones, roughly 94% seen once. The sequenced sample was naive CD4+ T cells sorted from blood. The source is a man younger than 35 in good health. Each CDR3 is given with its conserved first and last residue. A D gene is named only where the DNA matches it firmly. Clone size, where shown, is once, few, many, or a class for clones that have expanded.

cdr3_aa cdr3_nt v_call clone_size j_call d_call
CASSPRGRAGTDTQYF TGTGCCAGCAGCCCCCGGGGTCGGGCGGGCACAGATACGCAGTATTTT TRBV9 . TRBJ2-3 .
CASSSGANQPQHF TGCGCCAGCAGTTCAGGGGCTAATCAGCCCCAGCATTTT TRBV10-1 . TRBJ1-5 .
CASSFDGNTIYF TGTGCCAGCAGCTTTGATGGAAACACCATATATTTT TRBV11-3 . TRBJ1-3 .
CASSAGLAVLYNEQFF TGTGCCAGCAGCGCAGGACTAGCGGTACTCTACAATGAGCAGTTCTTC TRBV7-2 . TRBJ2-1 TRBD2
CASSLLGGAGQPQHF TGTGCCAGCAGCTTATTAGGGGGCGCGGGTCAGCCCCAGCATTTT TRBV7-2 once TRBJ1-5 TRBD1
CASSPRTASSYEQYF TGTGCCAGCAGCCCAAGGACGGCCAGCTCCTACGAGCAGTACTTC TRBV7-2 . TRBJ2-7 .
CASSAGTSGYEQYF TGTGCCAGCAGTGCCGGGACTAGCGGCTACGAGCAGTACTTC TRBV2 . TRBJ2-7 TRBD2
CASSAGGQGSRETQYF TGTGCCAGCAGCGCGGGAGGACAGGGGTCGCGAGAGACCCAGTACTTC TRBV11-3 . TRBJ2-5 .
CASSLEEVQPQHF TGTGCCAGCTCGCTAGAGGAGGTTCAGCCCCAGCATTTT TRBV18 once TRBJ1-5 .
CSVAAGTSGPNEQFF TGCAGCGTCGCAGCCGGGACTAGCGGGCCTAATGAGCAGTTCTTC TRBV29-1 . TRBJ2-1 TRBD2
CASSLDPRGDEQFF TGTGCCAGCAGCTTAGATCCCAGGGGGGATGAGCAGTTCTTC TRBV11-2 . TRBJ2-1 .
CASSHADSGNTIYF TGCGCCAGCAGCCACGCCGACTCTGGAAACACCATATATTTT TRBV4-3 . TRBJ1-3 .
CASSIEGNINTEAFF TGTGCCAGTAGTATAGAGGGCAACATTAACACTGAAGCTTTCTTT TRBV19 . TRBJ1-1 .
CASSSGLAGGEQFF TGTGCCAGCAGCTCTGGACTAGCGGGAGGTGAGCAGTTCTTC TRBV7-2 . TRBJ2-1 TRBD2
CASSAGQGFEKLFF TGTGCCAGCAGTGCGGGGCAGGGATTTGAAAAACTGTTTTTT TRBV27 once TRBJ1-4 .
CASSPLQGPQGEQYF TGTGCCAGCTCACCTCTGCAGGGGCCGCAAGGCGAGCAGTACTTC TRBV18 . TRBJ2-7 .
CASSEGSQGTDTQYF TGTGCCAGCAGTGAAGGCAGCCAGGGAACAGATACGCAGTATTTT TRBV2 . TRBJ2-3 .
CASSSHYEQYF TGTGCCAGCAGTTCCCATTACGAGCAGTACTTC TRBV6-5 once TRBJ2-7 .
CASSRRQGLSGGYGYTF TGTGCCAGCAGCAGAAGACAGGGGCTCTCGGGGGGCTATGGCTACACCTTC TRBV21-1 . TRBJ1-2 .
CAPTGEKLFF TGTGCCCCCACCGGTGAAAAACTGTTTTTT TRBV6-1 . TRBJ1-4 .
CASSPGRSEKLFF TGTGCCAGCTCACCGGGACGAAGTGAAAAACTGTTTTTT TRBV18 . TRBJ1-4 .
CASSKELARKHEQYF TGTGCCAGCAGCAAAGAGCTGGCTAGGAAGCACGAGCAGTACTTC TRBV14 . TRBJ2-7 .
CASSLEGLSQEVEQFF TGTGCCAGCAGCTTAGAGGGACTGTCGCAGGAGGTTGAGCAGTTCTTC TRBV7-9 . TRBJ2-1 .
CASSQRTVSYNEQFF TGTGCCAGCAGCCAGAGGACAGTCTCCTACAATGAGCAGTTCTTC TRBV7-2 . TRBJ2-1 .
CASSIAGTGGKNEQFF TGTGCCAGCAGCATAGCCGGGACAGGGGGCAAGAATGAGCAGTTCTTC TRBV7-2 . TRBJ2-1 TRBD1
CASSLGRISTDTQYF TGCGCCAGCAGCTTGGGGCGGATAAGCACAGATACGCAGTATTTT TRBV5-1 . TRBJ2-3 .